The present T cell receptor beta chain was sequenced within a study of shared clonotypes between healthy human individuals. The table came from immunoSEQ multiplex PCR; TCRdb's copy has only in-frame clones and leaves some out. The sample yields around 1.9 million clones, around 93% seen once. Study findings and constraints: Generation probabilities were higher for clonotypes shared across all four sorted-subset donors than for unshared ones. Among donors, clonotype sharing was expected to be affected by sequencing depth.

CD45RO-negative, CCR7-selected cells formed the naive CD8 fraction, which excluded terminally differentiated effector memory CD45RA+ cells. To note about this clone: What it recognizes is unknown.

V lost 5 bases, J lost 4 bases, and 12 bases stayed unmatched. This CDR3 is 16 amino acids long. Germline CDR1 is SEHNR and CDR2 is FQNEAQ (reference sequence). The V and J genes are TRBV7-9 and TRBJ2-7, with 9 bases that match TRBD1. This clonotype was obtained from a man between 18 and 35 years old in good health. Some clones in this sample may be carry-over from other donors' samples. The sequenced sample consisted of naive CD8+ T cells from PBMCs. CDR3 DNA: TGTGCCAGCAGCCCCCCGACCGGGACAGGGTCGTACGAGCAGTACTTC. Protein product: CASSPPTGTGSYEQYF.